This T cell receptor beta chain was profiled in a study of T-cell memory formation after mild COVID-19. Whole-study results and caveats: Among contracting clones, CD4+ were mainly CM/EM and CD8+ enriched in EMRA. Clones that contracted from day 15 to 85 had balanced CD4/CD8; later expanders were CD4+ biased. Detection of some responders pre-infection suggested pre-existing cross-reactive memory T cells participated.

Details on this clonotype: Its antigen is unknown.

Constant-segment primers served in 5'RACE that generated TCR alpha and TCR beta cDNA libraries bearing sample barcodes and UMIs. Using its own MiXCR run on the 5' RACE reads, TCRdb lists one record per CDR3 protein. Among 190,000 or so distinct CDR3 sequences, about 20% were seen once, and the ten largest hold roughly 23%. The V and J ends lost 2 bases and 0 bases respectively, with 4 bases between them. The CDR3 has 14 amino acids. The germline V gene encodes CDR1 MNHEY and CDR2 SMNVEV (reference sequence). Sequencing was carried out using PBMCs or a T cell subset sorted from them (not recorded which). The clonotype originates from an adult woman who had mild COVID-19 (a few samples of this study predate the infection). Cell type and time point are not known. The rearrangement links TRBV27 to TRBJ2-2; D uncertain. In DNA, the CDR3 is TGTGCCAGCAGTTTAACAGCGAACACCGGGGAGCTGTTTTTT. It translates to CASSLTANTGELFF.